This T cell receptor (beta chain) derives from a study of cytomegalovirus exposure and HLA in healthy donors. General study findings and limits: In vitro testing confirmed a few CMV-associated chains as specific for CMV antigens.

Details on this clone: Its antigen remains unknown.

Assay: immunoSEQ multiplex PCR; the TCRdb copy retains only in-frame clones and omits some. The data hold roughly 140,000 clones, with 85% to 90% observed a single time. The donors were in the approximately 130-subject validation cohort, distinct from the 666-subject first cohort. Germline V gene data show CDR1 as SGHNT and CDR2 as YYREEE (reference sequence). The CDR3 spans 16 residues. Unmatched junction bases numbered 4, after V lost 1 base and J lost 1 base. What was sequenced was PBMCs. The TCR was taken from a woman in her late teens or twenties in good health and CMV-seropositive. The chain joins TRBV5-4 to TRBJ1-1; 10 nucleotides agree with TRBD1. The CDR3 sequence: CASSLPGQGRNTEAFF. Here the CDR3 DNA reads TGTGCCAGCAGCTTGCCGGGACAGGGGCGGAACACTGAAGCTTTCTTT.